These T cell receptor beta chains were read from a single sample in a study of T cells in tuberculosis. TCRdb's table, derived via immunoSEQ multiplex PCR, lists solely in-frame clones and lacks some. This sample has tens of thousands of clones, with nearly 90% found just once. The sample here was PBMCs, taken at tuberculosis diagnosis. The receptors were sampled from an adult with tuberculosis. Both conserved end residues are part of each CDR3. Fields, in order: J gene, V gene, clone size, D gene, CDR3 protein, CDR3 DNA. D genes are given only for firm matches. The size of a clone is reported for some rows only, either as once, few or many, or as a class for expanded clones.

j_gene: TRBJ1-1
v_gene: TRBV28
abundance: NA
d_gene: TRBD1
CDR3aa: CASSFPGQGNTEAFF
CDR3nt: TGTGCCAGCAGTTTCCCGGGACAGGGGAACACTGAAGCTTTCTTT

j_gene: TRBJ1-5
v_gene: TRBV6-5
abundance: NA
d_gene: NA
CDR3aa: CASSPEGGSNQPQHF
CDR3nt: TGTGCCAGCAGTCCAGAGGGAGGGAGCAATCAGCCCCAGCATTTT

j_gene: TRBJ2-5
v_gene: TRBV6-5
abundance: few
d_gene: NA
CDR3aa: CASSYSGANKETQYF
CDR3nt: TGTGCCAGCAGTTATTCAGGGGCCAACAAAGAGACCCAGTACTTC

j_gene: TRBJ1-3
v_gene: TRBV7-9
abundance: few
d_gene: NA
CDR3aa: CASSLEQVPGNTIYF
CDR3nt: TGTGCCAGCAGCTTAGAGCAGGTTCCTGGAAACACCATATATTTT

j_gene: TRBJ2-5
v_gene: TRBV6-5
abundance: NA
d_gene: NA
CDR3aa: CASSSHSIGGRETQYF
CDR3nt: TGTGCCAGCAGTTCTCACTCAATCGGAGGGAGGGAGACCCAGTACTTC

j_gene: TRBJ1-2
v_gene: TRBV15
abundance: once
d_gene: NA
CDR3aa: CATSRRLLLNYGYTF
CDR3nt: TGTGCCACCAGCAGAAGACTACTCCTTAACTATGGCTACACCTTC

j_gene: TRBJ2-1
v_gene: TRBV6-1
abundance: NA
d_gene: TRBD2
CDR3aa: CASSEGPGTSGTFYNEQFF
CDR3nt: TGTGCCAGCAGTGAAGGACCCGGGACTAGCGGGACGTTCTACAATGAGCAGTTCTTC

j_gene: TRBJ1-2
v_gene: TRBV2
abundance: NA
d_gene: NA
CDR3aa: CASSEATVEAYGYTF
CDR3nt: TGTGCCAGCAGTGAAGCTACAGTGGAGGCCTATGGCTACACCTTC

j_gene: TRBJ2-1
v_gene: TRBV4-3
abundance: NA
d_gene: TRBD2
CDR3aa: CASSQDWTSGGRGEQFF
CDR3nt: TGCGCCAGCAGCCAAGATTGGACTAGCGGGGGTCGCGGTGAGCAGTTCTTC

j_gene: TRBJ1-5
v_gene: TRBV4-1
abundance: NA
d_gene: NA
CDR3aa: CASSQVPGNNQPQHF
CDR3nt: TGCGCCAGCAGCCAAGTTCCAGGGAACAATCAGCCCCAGCATTTT

j_gene: TRBJ2-1
v_gene: TRBV4-3
abundance: NA
d_gene: TRBD2
CDR3aa: CASSRRLAGGVNEQFF
CDR3nt: TGCGCCAGCAGCCGCCGACTAGCGGGAGGGGTCAATGAGCAGTTCTTC

j_gene: TRBJ1-2
v_gene: TRBV6-1
abundance: NA
d_gene: NA
CDR3aa: CASSELMVQDGYTF
CDR3nt: TGTGCCAGCAGTGAATTAATGGTGCAGGATGGCTACACCTTC

j_gene: TRBJ2-1
v_gene: TRBV28
abundance: NA
d_gene: NA
CDR3aa: CASREGSGYNEQFF
CDR3nt: TGTGCCAGCAGGGAGGGGAGCGGTTACAATGAGCAGTTCTTC

j_gene: TRBJ2-3
v_gene: TRBV2
abundance: few
d_gene: TRBD2
CDR3aa: CASSEALGLAAEDTQYF
CDR3nt: TGTGCCAGCAGTGAAGCGCTTGGACTAGCGGCCGAAGATACGCAGTATTTT

j_gene: TRBJ2-1
v_gene: TRBV5-1
abundance: NA
d_gene: TRBD2
CDR3aa: CASSSGSYNEQFF
CDR3nt: TGCGCCAGCAGTAGCGGGTCCTACAATGAGCAGTTCTTC

j_gene: TRBJ1-2
v_gene: TRBV9
abundance: NA
d_gene: NA
CDR3aa: CASSVQGNSFGYTF
CDR3nt: TGTGCCAGCAGCGTCCAGGGTAATTCGTTTGGCTACACCTTC

j_gene: TRBJ1-2
v_gene: TRBV5-4
abundance: NA
d_gene: NA
CDR3aa: CASSFGGRSYGYTF
CDR3nt: TGTGCCAGCAGCTTCGGGGGGCGCAGCTATGGCTACACCTTC

j_gene: TRBJ1-2
v_gene: TRBV7-2
abundance: NA
d_gene: NA
CDR3aa: CASSLEGGVGYTF
CDR3nt: TGTGCCAGCAGCTTAGAGGGAGGGGTTGGCTACACCTTC

j_gene: TRBJ2-5
v_gene: TRBV7-8
abundance: NA
d_gene: TRBD2
CDR3aa: CASSLRLAVQETQYF
CDR3nt: TGTGCCAGCAGCTTACGACTAGCGGTGCAAGAGACCCAGTACTTC

j_gene: TRBJ1-5
v_gene: TRBV7-8
abundance: NA
d_gene: NA
CDR3aa: CASSLSRRDQPQHF
CDR3nt: TGTGCCAGCAGCTTAAGCAGGCGCGATCAGCCCCAGCATTTT

j_gene: TRBJ2-7
v_gene: TRBV5-6
abundance: NA
d_gene: TRBD1
CDR3aa: CASSLQTGGYEQYF
CDR3nt: TGTGCCAGCAGCCTACAGACAGGGGGATACGAGCAGTACTTC

j_gene: TRBJ2-7
v_gene: TRBV6-6
abundance: NA
d_gene: TRBD1
CDR3aa: CASSYPTGTPYEQYF
CDR3nt: TGTGCCAGCAGTTACCCGACAGGGACCCCCTACGAGCAGTACTTC

j_gene: TRBJ2-1
v_gene: TRBV6-1
abundance: NA
d_gene: NA
CDR3aa: CASSDPSPDQGNVLSNEQFF
CDR3nt: TGTGCCAGCAGTGACCCCAGTCCTGATCAGGGGAACGTATTAAGCAATGAGCAGTTCTTC

j_gene: TRBJ2-3
v_gene: TRBV28
abundance: NA
d_gene: NA
CDR3aa: CASSLSQGRTDTQYF
CDR3nt: TGTGCCAGCAGTTTATCACAGGGACGCACAGATACGCAGTATTTT

j_gene: TRBJ2-2
v_gene: TRBV19
abundance: NA
d_gene: NA
CDR3aa: CASSTSAGELFF
CDR3nt: TGTGCCAGTAGTACCTCGGCCGGGGAGCTGTTTTTT

j_gene: TRBJ2-3
v_gene: TRBV5-1
abundance: NA
d_gene: NA
CDR3aa: CASSLDGGEGVTQYF
CDR3nt: TGCGCCAGCAGCTTGGACGGCGGGGAAGGAGTTACGCAGTATTTT

j_gene: TRBJ1-1
v_gene: TRBV7-2
abundance: NA
d_gene: NA
CDR3aa: CASSPRGPTEAFF
CDR3nt: TGTGCCAGCAGCCCCAGGGGTCCCACTGAAGCTTTCTTT

j_gene: TRBJ1-2
v_gene: TRBV5-4
abundance: NA
d_gene: NA
CDR3aa: CASSPQGPYGYTF
CDR3nt: TGTGCCAGCAGCCCACAGGGTCCGTATGGCTACACCTTC

j_gene: TRBJ1-2
v_gene: TRBV28
abundance: NA
d_gene: NA
CDR3aa: CASSLRGFYGYTF
CDR3nt: TGTGCCAGCAGTTTGAGAGGATTCTATGGCTACACCTTC

j_gene: TRBJ1-5
v_gene: TRBV19
abundance: NA
d_gene: NA
CDR3aa: CASSIADYSNQPQHF
CDR3nt: TGTGCCAGTAGTATTGCGGATTATAGCAATCAGCCCCAGCATTTT

j_gene: TRBJ2-5
v_gene: TRBV12-5
abundance: NA
d_gene: TRBD1
CDR3aa: CASRGTGGETQYF
CDR3nt: TGTGCTAGCCGTGGGACAGGAGGGGAGACCCAGTACTTC

j_gene: TRBJ1-2
v_gene: TRBV15
abundance: NA
d_gene: NA
CDR3aa: CATSRVRDSANYGYTF
CDR3nt: TGTGCCACCAGCAGAGTCCGGGACTCGGCTAACTATGGCTACACCTTC

j_gene: TRBJ2-6
v_gene: TRBV28
abundance: NA
d_gene: TRBD1
CDR3aa: CASCPRGGTNSGANVLTF
CDR3nt: TGTGCCAGCTGCCCCCGAGGGGGCACCAACTCTGGGGCCAACGTCCTGACTTTC

j_gene: TRBJ2-7
v_gene: TRBV30
abundance: NA
d_gene: TRBD2
CDR3aa: CATQGLAASYGQYF
CDR3nt: TGTGCCACACAGGGACTAGCGGCGTCCTACGGGCAGTACTTC

j_gene: TRBJ1-2
v_gene: TRBV5-6
abundance: NA
d_gene: TRBD1
CDR3aa: CASLGEPDRVDGYTF
CDR3nt: TGTGCCAGTTTGGGGGAACCGGACAGGGTTGATGGCTACACCTTC

j_gene: TRBJ1-1
v_gene: TRBV5-1
abundance: NA
d_gene: NA
CDR3aa: CASSLEGSEDTEAFF
CDR3nt: TGCGCCAGCAGCTTGGAGGGGTCCGAGGACACTGAAGCTTTCTTT

j_gene: TRBJ2-3
v_gene: TRBV7-7
abundance: NA
d_gene: NA
CDR3aa: CASSAGATSSDTQYF
CDR3nt: TGTGCTAGCAGCGCGGGGGCGACTAGTTCAGATACGCAGTATTTT

j_gene: TRBJ2-7
v_gene: TRBV9
abundance: NA
d_gene: NA
CDR3aa: CASSVAAGTYEQYF
CDR3nt: TGTGCCAGCAGCGTAGCGGCAGGGACCTACGAGCAGTACTTC

j_gene: TRBJ2-2
v_gene: TRBV7-9
abundance: NA
d_gene: NA
CDR3aa: CASSLVGRGTGELFF
CDR3nt: TGTGCCAGCAGCTTAGTGGGCAGGGGCACCGGGGAGCTGTTTTTT

j_gene: TRBJ1-2
v_gene: TRBV5-6
abundance: NA
d_gene: NA
CDR3aa: CASSTFTGGYTF
CDR3nt: TGTGCCAGCAGCACCTTTACGGGTGGCTACACCTTC

j_gene: TRBJ2-5
v_gene: TRBV2
abundance: NA
d_gene: NA
CDR3aa: CASSASEGTQYF
CDR3nt: TGTGCCAGCAGTGCCTCTGAGGGAACCCAGTACTTC

j_gene: TRBJ2-7
v_gene: TRBV7-8
abundance: NA
d_gene: TRBD1
CDR3aa: CASSPTGSSYEQYF
CDR3nt: TGTGCCAGCAGCCCGACAGGGAGCTCCTACGAGCAGTACTTC

j_gene: TRBJ1-4
v_gene: TRBV28
abundance: NA
d_gene: NA
CDR3aa: CASSPGQLEPTNEKLFF
CDR3nt: TGTGCCAGCAGTCCAGGACAGTTGGAACCAACTAATGAAAAACTGTTTTTT

j_gene: TRBJ1-2
v_gene: TRBV5-4
abundance: NA
d_gene: TRBD1
CDR3aa: CASSLDPGQGAVGYTF
CDR3nt: TGTGCCAGCAGCTTGGACCCGGGACAGGGGGCCGTTGGCTACACCTTC

j_gene: TRBJ1-1
v_gene: TRBV2
abundance: once
d_gene: TRBD1
CDR3aa: CASSKGQPTEAFF
CDR3nt: TGTGCCAGCAGTAAGGGACAGCCCACTGAAGCTTTCTTT

j_gene: TRBJ2-5
v_gene: TRBV28
abundance: NA
d_gene: NA
CDR3aa: CASSLTKRWETQYF
CDR3nt: TGTGCCAGCAGTTTAACAAAGCGGTGGGAGACCCAGTACTTC

j_gene: TRBJ1-1
v_gene: TRBV6-1
abundance: NA
d_gene: NA
CDR3aa: CASSSGGGELVAFF
CDR3nt: TGTGCCAGCAGTTCGGGGGGGGGCGAATTGGTGGCTTTCTTT

j_gene: TRBJ2-5
v_gene: TRBV6-1
abundance: NA
d_gene: TRBD2
CDR3aa: CASSEKTSGSETQYF
CDR3nt: TGTGCCAGCAGTGAGAAGACTAGCGGGAGTGAGACCCAGTACTTC

j_gene: TRBJ1-1
v_gene: TRBV28
abundance: NA
d_gene: NA
CDR3aa: CASTLNRVRTEAFF
CDR3nt: TGTGCCAGCACCCTCAACAGGGTTCGAACTGAAGCTTTCTTT

j_gene: TRBJ1-6
v_gene: TRBV30
abundance: NA
d_gene: TRBD1
CDR3aa: CAWKGQANSPLHF
CDR3nt: TGTGCCTGGAAGGGACAGGCTAATTCACCCCTCCACTTT

j_gene: TRBJ2-1
v_gene: TRBV5-4
abundance: once
d_gene: TRBD2
CDR3aa: CASSIGASGVYNEQFF
CDR3nt: TGTGCCAGCAGCATAGGGGCTAGCGGAGTTTACAATGAGCAGTTCTTC

j_gene: TRBJ1-5
v_gene: TRBV10-3
abundance: NA
d_gene: NA
CDR3aa: CAIKAQGSGNQPQHF
CDR3nt: TGTGCCATCAAAGCCCAGGGGAGTGGCAATCAGCCCCAGCATTTT

j_gene: TRBJ2-1
v_gene: TRBV30
abundance: NA
d_gene: NA
CDR3aa: CAWTSETQGFF
CDR3nt: TGTGCCTGGACCAGCGAGACTCAGGGGTTCTTC

j_gene: TRBJ2-2
v_gene: TRBV9
abundance: NA
d_gene: TRBD2
CDR3aa: CASSVGDYMNTGELFF
CDR3nt: TGTGCCAGCAGCGTAGGGGACTACATGAACACCGGGGAGCTGTTTTTT

j_gene: TRBJ2-6
v_gene: TRBV28
abundance: NA
d_gene: NA
CDR3aa: CASSTGSGANVLTF
CDR3nt: TGTGCCAGTTCAACGGGGTCTGGGGCCAACGTCCTGACTTTC

j_gene: TRBJ2-5
v_gene: TRBV9
abundance: NA
d_gene: TRBD1
CDR3aa: CASSVAAAGTGQETQYF
CDR3nt: TGTGCCAGCAGCGTAGCCGCAGCCGGGACAGGGCAAGAGACCCAGTACTTC

j_gene: TRBJ2-7
v_gene: TRBV7-2
abundance: NA
d_gene: NA
CDR3aa: CASSLSGTGPYEQYF
CDR3nt: TGTGCCAGCAGCTTAAGCGGGACAGGTCCCTACGAGCAGTACTTC

j_gene: TRBJ1-2
v_gene: TRBV28
abundance: NA
d_gene: TRBD1
CDR3aa: CASRTGVSGYTF
CDR3nt: TGTGCCAGCAGGACAGGGGTTAGTGGCTACACCTTC

j_gene: TRBJ2-5
v_gene: TRBV13
abundance: NA
d_gene: NA
CDR3aa: CASSRGLGQETQYF
CDR3nt: TGTGCCAGCAGCCGCGGCCTAGGACAAGAGACCCAGTACTTC